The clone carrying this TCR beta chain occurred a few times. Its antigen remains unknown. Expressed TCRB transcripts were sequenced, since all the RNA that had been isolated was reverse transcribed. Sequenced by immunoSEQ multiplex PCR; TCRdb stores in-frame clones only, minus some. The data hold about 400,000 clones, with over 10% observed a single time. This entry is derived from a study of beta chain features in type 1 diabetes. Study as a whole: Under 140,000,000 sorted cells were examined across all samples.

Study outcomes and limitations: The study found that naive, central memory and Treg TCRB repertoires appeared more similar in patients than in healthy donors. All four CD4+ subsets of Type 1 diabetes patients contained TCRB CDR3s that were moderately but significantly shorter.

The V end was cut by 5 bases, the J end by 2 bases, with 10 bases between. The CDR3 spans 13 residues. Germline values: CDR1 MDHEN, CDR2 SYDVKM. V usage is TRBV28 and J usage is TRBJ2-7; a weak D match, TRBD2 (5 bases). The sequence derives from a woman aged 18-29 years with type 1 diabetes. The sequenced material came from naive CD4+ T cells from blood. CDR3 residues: CASSKPGTYEQYF. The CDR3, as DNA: TGTGCCAGCAGTAAACCCGGGACCTACGAGCAGTACTTC.